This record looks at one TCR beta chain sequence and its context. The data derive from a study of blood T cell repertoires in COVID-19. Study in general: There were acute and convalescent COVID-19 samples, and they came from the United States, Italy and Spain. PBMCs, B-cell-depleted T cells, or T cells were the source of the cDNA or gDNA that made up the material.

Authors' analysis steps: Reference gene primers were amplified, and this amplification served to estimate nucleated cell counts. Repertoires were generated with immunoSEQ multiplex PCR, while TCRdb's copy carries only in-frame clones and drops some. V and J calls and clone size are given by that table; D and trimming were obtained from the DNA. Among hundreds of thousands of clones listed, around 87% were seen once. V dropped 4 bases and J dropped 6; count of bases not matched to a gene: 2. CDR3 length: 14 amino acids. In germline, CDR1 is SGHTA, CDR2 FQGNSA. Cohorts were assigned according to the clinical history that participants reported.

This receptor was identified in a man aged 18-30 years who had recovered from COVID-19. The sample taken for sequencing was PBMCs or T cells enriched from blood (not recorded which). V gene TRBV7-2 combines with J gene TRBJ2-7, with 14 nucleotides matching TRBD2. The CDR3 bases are TGTGCCAGCAGCTCTGGACTAGCGGGAGGCGAGCAGTACTTC. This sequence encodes CASSSGLAGGEQYF.